This paragraph reports one T cell receptor beta chain. Its antigen is unknown. Researchers ran the PCR with 60 Vbeta and 13 Jbeta primers. The protocol was immunoSEQ multiplex PCR, while the TCRdb copy is restricted to in-frame clones and leaves out a portion. The data hold approximately 160,000 clones, with 65% to 70% observed a single time. The CDR3 contains 15 residues. Germline CDR1 and CDR2: KGHSH and LQKENI. The ends were cut back, 3 bases at V and 4 bases at J, with 15 bases in the middle. This sample was taken from a study of cytomegalovirus exposure and HLA in healthy donors. Findings and limits, study-wide: The majority of TCR sequences were rare, yet some public TCRs appeared in many donors. CMV serostatus was the sole immune exposure data available.

The sample taken for sequencing was PBMCs. This receptor was identified in a young woman in good health and CMV-seropositive. This chain links TRBV18 with TRBJ1-2; no reliable D call. CDR3 DNA: TGTGCCAGCTCACCGGAGCTCCCTGTGATCTATGGCTACACCTTC. It encodes CASSPELPVIYGYTF.